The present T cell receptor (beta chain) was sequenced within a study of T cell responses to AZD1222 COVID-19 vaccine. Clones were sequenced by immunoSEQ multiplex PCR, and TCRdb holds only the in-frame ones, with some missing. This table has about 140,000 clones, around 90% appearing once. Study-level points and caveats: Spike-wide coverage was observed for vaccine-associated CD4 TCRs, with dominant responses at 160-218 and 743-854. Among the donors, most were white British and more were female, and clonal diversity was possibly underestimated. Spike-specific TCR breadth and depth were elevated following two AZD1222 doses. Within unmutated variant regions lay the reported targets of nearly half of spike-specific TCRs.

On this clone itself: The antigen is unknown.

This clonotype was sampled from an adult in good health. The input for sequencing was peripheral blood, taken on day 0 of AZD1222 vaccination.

Here the CDR3 reads CASRGTGVSQETQYF. The CDR3 DNA follows: TGTGCCAGCAGAGGGACAGGAGTTTCCCAAGAGACCCAGTACTTC. The chain has TRBV11-3 and TRBJ2-5; the match to TRBD1 covers 8 bases. V trimming: 6 bases; J trimming: 1 base; junction bases outside the gene matches: 7. The V gene's germline CDR1 is SGHNT and CDR2 YENEEA. This CDR3 is built from 15 residues.